The clone carrying this T cell receptor (beta chain) was detected once. The data derive from a study of T cells in Graves' hyperthyroidism and ophthalmopathy. The CDR3 has 15 residues. V lost 0 bases, J lost 0 bases, and 8 bases lay in between. Germline loops: CDR1 DFQATT, CDR2 SNEGSKA (reference sequence). From RNA transcripts, TCR beta CDR3 regions were amplified. RT-PCR in the first round (using the HTBI primer set) targeted the TCR CDR3. TCRdb used MiXCR to reprocess the multiplex PCR reads, holding one entry per CDR3 protein. The sample lists fewer than 550,000 distinct CDR3 sequences, approximately 25% occurring once. Roughly 10 ml of fresh peripheral blood supplied the PBMCs.

The origin of this receptor is a woman aged 25-40 years with Graves' ophthalmopathy. Sequencing input: blood. The V and J genes are TRBV20-1 and TRBJ2-2; TRBD1 might be the D (5 bases). The CDR3 region is CSARDPRANTGELFF. The CDR3 DNA follows: TGCAGTGCTAGAGATCCCAGGGCGAACACCGGGGAGCTGTTTTTT.